The clone carrying this TCR beta chain was observed a handful of times. The antigen is not known. cDNA libraries of TCR beta carried unique molecular identifiers. TCRdb independently ran MiXCR on the PCR reads; one entry per CDR3 protein. The data show about 560,000 distinct CDR3 sequences, about 44% seen once. The data originate from a study of post-analysis software for immune sequencing data. Findings and limits, study-wide: Several TRBV segments (TRBV5-6, TRBV5-1 and TRBV20-1 among them) occurred more frequently in patients than in controls.

Germline CDR1 and CDR2: SGHRS and YFSETQ. This CDR3 has 14 residues. This chain links TRBV5-1 with TRBJ2-5; D is uncertain. The DNA end lines up better with TRBJ2-7; the J call may be wrong. This clonotype originated in a girl aged 10 to 17 with multiple sclerosis. The sequenced sample consisted of blood. CDR3 sequence reads: CASSLGSAIYEQYF. CDR3 in DNA: TGCGCCAGCAGCTTGGGGTCAGCTATCTACGAGCAGTACTTC.